These 27 T cell receptor beta chains share one sample of origin, sequenced in a study of blood T cell repertoires in COVID-19. Method: immunoSEQ multiplex PCR; TCRdb's copy keeps in-frame clones and lacks some. The table includes more than 300,000 clones, approximately 88% detected once. Sequences were obtained from peripheral blood. Receptors were obtained from a man aged 18-30 years who had recovered from COVID-19.

V is TRBV5-1 and J is TRBJ2-1; 14 nucleotides agree with TRBD2. Trimming took 0 bases from V and 6 from J; bases not matched to a gene: 5. The CDR3 spans 17 residues. Germline V gene lookup returns CDR1 SGHRS and CDR2 YFSETQ. CDR3 sequence: CASSLGLAGGAGNEQFF. The CDR3, as DNA: TGCGCCAGCAGCTTGGGACTAGCGGGAGGGGCTGGCAATGAGCAGTTCTTC.

CDR3 loop: CASSSGGRGNTEAFF. The DNA of the CDR3 is TGTGCCAGTAGTTCGGGTGGCAGGGGGAACACTGAAGCTTTCTTT. The V and J genes are TRBV19 and TRBJ1-1; D is possibly TRBD1 (6 bases). This CDR3 spans 15 amino acids. The V gene lost 5 bases and the J gene lost 1 base, with 14 bases spanning the gap. Looked up from germline, CDR1 is LNHDA and CDR2 is SQIVND (reference sequence).

The rearrangement uses TRBV27 and TRBJ2-7; TRBD2 matches 11 bases. This CDR3 is built from 14 residues. V dropped 5 bases and J dropped 7; count of bases not matched to a gene: 7. Germline V gives CDR1 MNHEY, CDR2 SMNVEV (reference sequence). The CDR3 bases are TGTGCCAGCAGTCCAACCGGGACTAGCGGAGAGCAGTACTTC. It yields the protein CASSPTGTSGEQYF.

The chain has TRBV25-1 and TRBJ1-2, with 7 bases lining up with TRBD1. J lost 6 bases, V lost 0 bases, and 1 base had no gene match. The CDR3 sequence is 13 residues long. Per the germline V gene, CDR1 is MGHDK and CDR2 is SYGVNS. CDR3 sequence (DNA): TGTGCCAGCAGTGAATACACAGGGGATGGCTACACCTTC. Amino acids: CASSEYTGDGYTF.

The chain combines TRBV7-6 with TRBJ2-5; D not certain. V lost 5 bases and J lost 2, with 6 bases in between. CDR1 SGHVS and CDR2 FNYEAQ come from the germline V gene. This CDR3 region has 12 residues. The CDR3 coding sequence is TGTGCCAGCAGCGACATACAAGAGACCCAGTACTTC. Translating it yields CASSDIQETQYF.

The chain combines TRBV7-9 with TRBJ1-1; possibly TRBD1 for D (5 bases). The CDR3 runs to 13 residues. Deletions cut 5 bases from V and 6 bases from J, with 13 bases between. CDR1 and CDR2 from the germline V gene are SEHNR and FQNEAQ (reference sequence). This CDR3 reads CASSLWGEPEAFF. The DNA for the CDR3 is TGTGCCAGCAGCCTCTGGGGCGAGCCTGAAGCTTTCTTT.

This sequence joins TRBV19 and TRBJ1-2; no firm D call. The CDR3 is 15 residues long. Per the germline V gene, CDR1 is LNHDA and CDR2 is SQIVND (reference sequence). Between the trimmed V and J ends, which lost 9 bases and 5 bases, there was a span of 22 bases. CDR3 bases: TGTGCCAGCGGACGGACTTTGGGGTTTCAGTATGGCTACACCTTC. Amino acids: CASGRTLGFQYGYTF.

The chain couples TRBV25-1 to TRBJ1-4; 7 nucleotides match TRBD1. The CDR3 covers 12 residues. Germline V gene lookup returns CDR1 MGHDK and CDR2 SYGVNS. V was clipped by 7 bases and J by 7 bases; unmatched bases: 3. In DNA, the CDR3 is TGTGCCAGCACCGGACAGGCTGAAAAACTGTTTTTT. It codes for CASTGQAEKLFF.

This chain uses TRBV5-1 with TRBJ2-7; TRBD1 aligns across 7 bases. V trimming: 0 bases; J trimming: 6 bases; junction bases outside the gene matches: 12. Germline CDR1 and CDR2: SGHRS and YFSETQ. This CDR3 spans 16 amino acids. CDR3 coding DNA: TGCGCCAGCAGCTTGGCCCGGGACAGACTACAGGGCGAGCAGTACTTC. Residues: CASSLARDRLQGEQYF.

This clone was seen only a few times. The chain combines TRBV4-1 with TRBJ1-2; 9 nucleotides agree with TRBD1. V was clipped by 5 bases and J by 8 bases; unmatched bases: 12. Germline V gives CDR1 MGHRA, CDR2 YSYEKL. The CDR3 runs to 15 residues. The CDR3 spells CASSEPPGQGSGYTF. Here the CDR3 DNA reads TGCGCCAGCAGCGAACCACCGGGACAGGGTAGCGGCTACACCTTC.

The gene calls are TRBV7-6 and TRBJ2-1; the D gene is possibly TRBD2 (6 bases). This CDR3 has 15 residues. Germline V gene data show CDR1 as SGHVS and CDR2 as FNYEAQ. The germline V and J ends were trimmed by 5 bases and 8 bases, with 19 bases remaining between them. The CDR3 protein is CASSERMGWEDEQFF. The DNA for the CDR3 is TGTGCCAGCAGCGAACGAATGGGTTGGGAGGATGAGCAGTTCTTC.

The chain employs TRBV30 and TRBJ1-1; 7 positions agree with TRBD1. The CDR3 length is 15 residues. Germline V gene sequence: CDR1 GTSNPN, CDR2 SVGIG (reference sequence). Unmatched junction bases numbered 6, after V lost 0 bases and J lost 2 bases. CDR3 in DNA: TGTGCCTGGAGTGTACGGACAGGACCTAACACTGAAGCTTTCTTT. The encoded protein is CAWSVRTGPNTEAFF.

The chain is built from TRBV9 and TRBJ2-5, with 7 positions matching TRBD2. Trimming took 3 bases from V and 2 from J; bases not matched to a gene: 4. From germline, CDR1 is SGDLS and CDR2 YYNGEE. This CDR3 comprises 14 residues. Here the CDR3 reads CASSAFSGQETQYF. The CDR3 region has the DNA TGTGCCAGCAGCGCGTTTAGCGGGCAAGAGACCCAGTACTTC.

This clone was observed a single time. In DNA, the CDR3 is TGCGCCAGCAGCCTCGGGGGGGGGCAGCCCCAGCATTTT. Encoded protein: CASSLGGGQPQHF. This chain connects TRBV4-3 to TRBJ1-5, with D possibly matching TRBD1 (5 bases). Trimming took off 4 bases at V and 7 bases at J, with 11 bases between the two ends. This CDR3 spans 13 amino acids. Per germline, CDR1 LGHNA and CDR2 YSLEER.

This chain uses TRBV29-1 with TRBJ1-1, with 9 nucleotides matching TRBD1. Germline V gene data show CDR1 as SQVTM and CDR2 as ANQGSEA. This CDR3 comprises 11 residues. V dropped 6 bases and J dropped 7; count of bases not matched to a gene: 3. CDR3 DNA: TGCAGCGTGGGGACAGGGAATGAAGCTTTCTTT. Translation: CSVGTGNEAFF.

V gene TRBV19 combines with J gene TRBJ1-1; D gene ambiguous. Trimming removed 4 bases from V and 2 bases from J, with 14 bases in between. CDR3 size: 15 residues. Germline V CDR1 and CDR2: LNHDA, SQIVND (reference sequence). The CDR3 DNA reads as TGTGCCAGTAGTACCCCTCAGAGGGAAAACACTGAAGCTTTCTTT. Its protein product is CASSTPQRENTEAFF.

This chain uses TRBV6-5 with TRBJ1-5; TRBD1 matches 8 bases. The trim removed 5 bases at V and 0 bases at J, leaving 3 bases unmatched. Germline-derived CDR1 and CDR2 are MNHEY and SVGAGI. CDR3 length: 15 amino acids. The CDR3 region is CASSPDRGSNQPQHF. For the CDR3, the DNA is TGTGCCAGCAGTCCCGACAGGGGTAGCAATCAGCCCCAGCATTTT.

The chain is built from TRBV18 and TRBJ2-1; 10 nucleotides align to TRBD1. This CDR3 region has 14 residues. The junction had 5 bases not matched to a gene; V was cut back by 2 bases and J by 10 bases. Germline V gene sequence: CDR1 KGHSH, CDR2 LQKENI. The CDR3 loop is CASSPGQGGWEQFF. CDR3 DNA: TGTGCCAGCTCACCAGGACAGGGGGGTTGGGAGCAGTTCTTC. Based on the CDR3 plus reference TRBV18 and TRBJ2-1, the full variable domain is NAGVMQNPRHLVRRRGQEARLRCSPMKGHSHVYWYRQLPEEGLKFMVYLQKENIIDESGMPKERFSAEFPKEGPSILRIQQVVRGDSAAYFCASSPGQGGWEQFFGPGTRLTVL.

This chain joins TRBV9 and TRBJ2-3; 12 bases map to TRBD2. The CDR3 runs to 16 residues. V gave up 3 bases and J gave up 0 bases; unmatched junction bases: 2. The germline V gene encodes CDR1 SGDLS and CDR2 YYNGEE. In DNA form, the CDR3 reads TGTGCCAGCAGCGCCGGACTAGCGGGGAGCACAGATACGCAGTATTTT. This encodes CASSAGLAGSTDTQYF.

In DNA form, the CDR3 reads TGCGCCAGCAGCATTGAGAGCTCCTATAATTCACCCCTCCACTTT. This encodes CASSIESSYNSPLHF. V gene TRBV5-1 combines with J gene TRBJ1-6; no firm D call. The V end was cut by 4 bases, the J end by 0 bases, with 8 bases between. CDR3 length: 15 amino acids. Germline lookup yields CDR1 SGHRS and CDR2 YFSETQ. Full variable domain (remainder filled in from reference TRBV5-1 and TRBJ1-6): KAGVTQTPRYLIKTRGQQVTLSCSPISGHRSVSWYQQTPGQGLQFLFEYFSETQRNKGNFPGRFSGRQFSNSRSEMNVSTLELGDSALYLCASSIESSYNSPLHFGNGTRLTVT.

CDR3 amino acids: CASSWGGPSEQFF. For the CDR3, the DNA is TGCGCCAGCAGCTGGGGAGGGCCGAGTGAGCAGTTCTTC. The chain recombines TRBV4-1 with TRBJ2-1; 7 positions agree with TRBD2. This CDR3 contains 13 residues. After removal of 5 bases from V and 9 bases from J, the junction contained 7 bases not matched to a gene. Germline loops: CDR1 MGHRA, CDR2 YSYEKL.

In this sample, this clone turned up once. The J gene is TRBJ1-1, the V gene TRBV25-1; 9 bases match TRBD1. Per the germline V gene, CDR1 is MGHDK and CDR2 is SYGVNS. This CDR3 contains 14 residues. V gave up 8 bases and J gave up 4 bases; unmatched junction bases: 8. Here the CDR3 DNA reads TGTGCCAGCGGGACATTGACAGGGGGCACTGAAGCTTTCTTT. It specifies CASGTLTGGTEAFF.

V is TRBV10-1 and J is TRBJ2-3; D is unclear. V was pared by 0 bases and J by 4 bases, with 17 bases between. CDR1 is WNHNN and CDR2 is SYGVQD in the germline V gene (reference sequence). The CDR3 has 17 amino acids. This chain's CDR3 is CASSESSVAATADTQYF. The DNA for the CDR3 is TGCGCCAGCAGTGAGTCCTCGGTAGCCGCAACCGCAGATACGCAGTATTTT.

The chain has TRBV30 and TRBJ2-7, with D hard to call. V lost 3 bases to trimming and J lost 5 bases, with 14 bases between them. Per germline, CDR1 GTSNPN and CDR2 SVGIG (reference sequence). CDR3 length: 13 amino acids. The CDR3 here is CAWSPSQVNEQYF. The DNA for the CDR3 is TGTGCCTGGAGCCCATCCCAGGTCAACGAGCAGTACTTC.

V and J are TRBV6-6 and TRBJ2-7; a possible D gene is TRBD1 (6 bases). V was trimmed by 5 bases and J by 0 bases, leaving 20 bases between them. The CDR3 loop spans 17 amino acids. Germline V gene data show CDR1 as MNHNY and CDR2 as SVGAGI (reference sequence). Written as DNA, the CDR3 is TGTGCCAGCAGTCTGCGTGCCAGGGGAACAGACTCCTACGAGCAGTACTTC. It encodes CASSLRARGTDSYEQYF.

V usage is TRBV27 and J usage is TRBJ2-7; 10 bases are a match to TRBD2. Germline CDR1 reads MNHEY; CDR2 reads SMNVEV (reference sequence). Trimming at V came to 5 bases and at J to 4 bases, leaving 5 bases not matched to a gene. The CDR3 is 14 amino acids. The CDR3 reads CASSLLAGVYEQYF. CDR3 nucleotide sequence: TGTGCCAGCAGTCTCCTAGCGGGAGTTTACGAGCAGTACTTC.

The V call is TRBV7-8, the J call TRBJ1-1, with D unresolved. V was shortened by 1 base and J by 7 bases, with 10 bases between the two germline ends. The CDR3 runs 13 residues. From germline, CDR1 is SGHVS and CDR2 FQNEAQ. CDR3: CASSLGFGGEAFF. DNA for the CDR3: TGTGCCAGCAGCTTAGGGTTCGGCGGTGAAGCTTTCTTT.